The T cell receptor beta chain described here comes from a study of siplizumab effects on memory and regulatory T cells. Study results and caveats: Controls had 25% to 30% Treg-derived mappable alloreactive CD4+ clones on average, versus approximately 70% with siplizumab. Siplizumab led to significantly less abundant alloreactive sequences that could be traced back to unstimulated CD4+ memory cells. Apparently key alloresponse contributors, naive T cells also seemed more diverse than memory cells.

TCR templates, 75,000 to 100,000 per sample, were assayed. Produced via immunoSEQ multiplex PCR; TCRdb's table is partial and in-frame only. The profile shows about 100,000 clones, about 95% of them singletons. In this sample, this clone turned up once. Its specificity is unknown. CDR3 length: 16 residues. The V and J ends lost 6 bases and 3 bases respectively, with 21 bases between them. Germline-derived CDR1 and CDR2 are MNHNY and SVGAGI (reference sequence). The V and J genes are TRBV6-6 and TRBJ2-7; possibly TRBD1 or TRBD2 for D (6 bases each). The source of this sequence is a human donor in good health. What was sequenced was Tregs sorted from blood. The CDR3 here is CASSRGFTKGGYEQYF. The CDR3 nucleotides are TGTGCCAGCAGCCGGGGGTTTACCAAAGGGGGCTACGAGCAGTACTTC.